Listed below are T cell receptor beta chains from one sample, sequenced in a study of T cells expressing NK-cell markers. TCRdb reworked the 5' RACE reads into one entry per CDR3 protein, no DNA. Its table records about 550,000 distinct CDR3 sequences. Sequenced input: blood T cells: a sorted CD56 or NKG2C T cell subset, CD4+ or CD8+ T cells, or bulk PBMC T cells (not recorded which). Every receptor here comes from a young man in good health. CDR3s include the opening cysteine and the closing phenylalanine or tryptophan.

CDR3 length: 14
V gene: TRBV5-1
J gene: TRBJ2-5
CDR3 protein: CASSFRDMRETQYF

CDR3 length: 16
V gene: TRBV12-3/TRBV12-4
J gene: TRBJ2-1
CDR3 protein: CASSRDRVSSYNEQFF

CDR3 length: 17
V gene: TRBV20-1
J gene: TRBJ2-1
CDR3 protein: CSARDPGGSGRLGEQFF

CDR3 length: 16
V gene: TRBV16
J gene: TRBJ1-4
CDR3 protein: CASSPGGGGTNEKLFF

CDR3 length: 13
V gene: TRBV29-1
J gene: TRBJ2-1
CDR3 protein: CSVGGEFNNEQFF

CDR3 length: 16
V gene: TRBV11-2
J gene: TRBJ2-7
CDR3 protein: CASSRTDRGYSYEQYF

CDR3 length: 16
V gene: TRBV9
J gene: TRBJ2-2
CDR3 protein: CASSVVQGQGSGELFF

CDR3 length: 16
V gene: TRBV6-5
J gene: TRBJ2-1
CDR3 protein: CASSYSGGRGGNEQFF

CDR3 length: 14
V gene: TRBV6-2/TRBV6-3
J gene: TRBJ2-7
CDR3 protein: CASRRGQGAYEQYF

CDR3 length: 11
V gene: TRBV14
J gene: TRBJ2-5
CDR3 protein: CASSHLETQYF

CDR3 length: 16
V gene: TRBV5-1
J gene: TRBJ2-1
CDR3 protein: CASSKDQRTAYNEQFF

CDR3 length: 16
V gene: TRBV12-3/TRBV12-4
J gene: TRBJ2-2
CDR3 protein: CASTTPSGIYTGELFF

CDR3 length: 14
V gene: TRBV11-2
J gene: TRBJ1-1
CDR3 protein: CASSLRGRQSEAFF

CDR3 length: 14
V gene: TRBV20-1
J gene: TRBJ2-1
CDR3 protein: CSASVRGDYNEQFF

CDR3 length: 14
V gene: TRBV6-2/TRBV6-3
J gene: TRBJ2-1
CDR3 protein: CASSRIPGDNEQFF

CDR3 length: 14
V gene: TRBV2
J gene: TRBJ2-3
CDR3 protein: CASSKGQSTDTQYF

CDR3 length: 15
V gene: TRBV6-2/TRBV6-3
J gene: TRBJ1-4
CDR3 protein: CASSAYTTTNEKLFF

CDR3 length: 15
V gene: TRBV5-1
J gene: TRBJ1-4
CDR3 protein: CASSFDQPTNEKLFF

CDR3 length: 14
V gene: TRBV14
J gene: TRBJ1-1
CDR3 protein: CASSPRSMNTEAFF

CDR3 length: 18
V gene: TRBV12-3/TRBV12-4
J gene: TRBJ2-4
CDR3 protein: CASSSGEIQGKIGDIQYF

CDR3 length: 12
V gene: TRBV29-1
J gene: TRBJ1-2
CDR3 protein: CSVVVRDYGYTF

CDR3 length: 15
V gene: TRBV7-2
J gene: TRBJ2-1
CDR3 protein: CASRLPSGGNNEQFF

CDR3 length: 17
V gene: TRBV24-1
J gene: TRBJ2-1
CDR3 protein: CATSDLSAANLNNEQFF

CDR3 length: 13
V gene: TRBV3-1
J gene: TRBJ2-7
CDR3 protein: CASSPVIFLEQYF

CDR3 length: 18
V gene: TRBV9
J gene: TRBJ2-2
CDR3 protein: CASSDPSAGALWGGELFF

CDR3 length: 16
V gene: TRBV20-1
J gene: TRBJ2-2
CDR3 protein: CSARDRWQGGTGELFF

CDR3 length: 16
V gene: TRBV16
J gene: TRBJ1-1
CDR3 protein: CASSPIKTGWNTEAFF

CDR3 length: 18
V gene: TRBV12-3/TRBV12-4
J gene: TRBJ2-1
CDR3 protein: CASSFPSGLGSSYNEQFF

CDR3 length: 14
V gene: TRBV10-3
J gene: TRBJ2-7
CDR3 protein: CAISGGSGGYEQYF

CDR3 length: 15
V gene: TRBV6-5
J gene: TRBJ2-5
CDR3 protein: CASSYGMRVGETQYF

CDR3 length: 14
V gene: TRBV29-1
J gene: TRBJ2-1
CDR3 protein: CSVEDGGGYNEQFF

CDR3 length: 13
V gene: TRBV28
J gene: TRBJ2-3
CDR3 protein: CASRRGTELTQYF

CDR3 length: 13
V gene: TRBV29-1
J gene: TRBJ1-5
CDR3 protein: CSVVRDSGQPQHF

CDR3 length: 17
V gene: TRBV7-2
J gene: TRBJ2-2
CDR3 protein: CASSLASGQANTGELFF

CDR3 length: 15
V gene: TRBV29-1
J gene: TRBJ2-1
CDR3 protein: CSVDRSGRALDEQFF

CDR3 length: 14
V gene: TRBV6-1
J gene: TRBJ2-3
CDR3 protein: CASGPGLRADTQYF

CDR3 length: 16
V gene: TRBV11-1
J gene: TRBJ2-3
CDR3 protein: CASSLAGQRDTDTQYF

CDR3 length: 15
V gene: TRBV7-3
J gene: TRBJ2-1
CDR3 protein: CASSLLPSSYNEQFF

CDR3 length: 17
V gene: TRBV7-9
J gene: TRBJ2-3
CDR3 protein: CASSSALSGPSTDTQYF

CDR3 length: 17
V gene: TRBV12-3/TRBV12-4
J gene: TRBJ1-3
CDR3 protein: CASSPRTGKSSGNTIYF

CDR3 length: 15
V gene: TRBV4-1
J gene: TRBJ1-3
CDR3 protein: CASSQVGSSGNTIYF

CDR3 length: 15
V gene: TRBV29-1
J gene: TRBJ1-5
CDR3 protein: CSVEETEPLTQPQHF

CDR3 length: 13
V gene: TRBV6-5
J gene: TRBJ1-6
CDR3 protein: CASSYDRTSPLHF

CDR3 length: 18
V gene: TRBV3-1
J gene: TRBJ2-2
CDR3 protein: CASSQVSPLARNTGELFF

CDR3 length: 13
V gene: TRBV7-9
J gene: TRBJ1-6
CDR3 protein: CASSNRGAMSLHF

CDR3 length: 14
V gene: TRBV28
J gene: TRBJ2-7
CDR3 protein: CASSMTAPSYEQYF

CDR3 length: 18
V gene: TRBV15
J gene: TRBJ2-1
CDR3 protein: CATSRNPGLAGGLSEQFF

CDR3 length: 17
V gene: TRBV28
J gene: TRBJ2-2
CDR3 protein: CASSPSTLAHRDGELFF

CDR3 length: 15
V gene: TRBV2
J gene: TRBJ2-3
CDR3 protein: CASSEREFVTDTQYF

CDR3 length: 15
V gene: TRBV6-2/TRBV6-3
J gene: TRBJ2-5
CDR3 protein: CASSYAGTSYETQYF

CDR3 length: 15
V gene: TRBV12-3/TRBV12-4
J gene: TRBJ1-6
CDR3 protein: CASREDSRPNSPLHF

CDR3 length: 15
V gene: TRBV20-1
J gene: TRBJ2-3
CDR3 protein: CSARERGSGTDTQYF

CDR3 length: 11
V gene: TRBV29-1
J gene: TRBJ2-7
CDR3 protein: CSVETVGEQYF

CDR3 length: 13
V gene: TRBV12-3/TRBV12-4
J gene: TRBJ1-4
CDR3 protein: CASKATEGEKLFF

CDR3 length: 17
V gene: TRBV3-1
J gene: TRBJ2-7
CDR3 protein: CASSPPTREATGPEQYF

CDR3 length: 16
V gene: TRBV20-1
J gene: TRBJ2-1
CDR3 protein: CSARSPPALSYNEQFF

CDR3 length: 15
V gene: TRBV3-1
J gene: TRBJ2-7
CDR3 protein: CASSSSGPWAYEQYF

CDR3 length: 15
V gene: TRBV6-5
J gene: TRBJ2-1
CDR3 protein: CASSSLRLSSGEQFF

CDR3 length: 14
V gene: TRBV29-1
J gene: TRBJ2-5
CDR3 protein: CSVKRELYQETQYF